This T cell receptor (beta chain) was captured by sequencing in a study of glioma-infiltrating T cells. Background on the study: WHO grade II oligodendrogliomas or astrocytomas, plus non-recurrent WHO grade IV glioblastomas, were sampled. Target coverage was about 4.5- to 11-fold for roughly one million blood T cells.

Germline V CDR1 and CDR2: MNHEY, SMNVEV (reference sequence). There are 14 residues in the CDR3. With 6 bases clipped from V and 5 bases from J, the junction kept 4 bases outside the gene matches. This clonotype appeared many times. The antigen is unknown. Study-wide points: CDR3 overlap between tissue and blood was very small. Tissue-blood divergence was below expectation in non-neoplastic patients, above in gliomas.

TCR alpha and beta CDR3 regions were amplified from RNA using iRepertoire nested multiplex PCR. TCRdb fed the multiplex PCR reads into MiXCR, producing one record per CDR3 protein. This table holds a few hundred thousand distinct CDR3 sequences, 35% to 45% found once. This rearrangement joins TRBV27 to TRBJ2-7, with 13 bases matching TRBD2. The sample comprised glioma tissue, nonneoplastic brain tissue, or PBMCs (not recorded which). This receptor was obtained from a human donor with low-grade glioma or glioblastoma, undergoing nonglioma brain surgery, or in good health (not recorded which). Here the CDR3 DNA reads TGTGCCAGCAGCCCTGGGACTAGCGGGAACGAGCAGTACTTC. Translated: CASSPGTSGNEQYF.